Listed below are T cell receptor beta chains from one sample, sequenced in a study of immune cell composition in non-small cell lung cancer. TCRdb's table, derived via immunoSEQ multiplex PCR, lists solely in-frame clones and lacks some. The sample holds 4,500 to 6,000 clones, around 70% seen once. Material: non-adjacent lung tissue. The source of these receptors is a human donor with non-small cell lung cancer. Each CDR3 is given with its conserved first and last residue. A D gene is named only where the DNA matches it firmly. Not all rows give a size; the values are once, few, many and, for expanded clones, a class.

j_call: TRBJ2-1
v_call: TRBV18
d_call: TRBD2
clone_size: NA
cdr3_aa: CASSHGAGGSGRFYNEQFF
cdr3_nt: TGTGCCAGCTCACATGGTGCCGGCGGTAGCGGGAGATTCTACAATGAGCAGTTCTTC

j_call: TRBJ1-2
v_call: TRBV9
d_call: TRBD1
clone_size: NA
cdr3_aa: CASSAGQGTYGYTF
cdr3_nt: TGTGCCAGCAGCGCCGGACAGGGGACCTATGGCTACACCTTC

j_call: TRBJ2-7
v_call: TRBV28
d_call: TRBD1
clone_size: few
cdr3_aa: CASSRGQDRVQYF
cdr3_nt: TGTGCCAGCAGCCGAGGACAGGACAGGGTGCAGTACTTC

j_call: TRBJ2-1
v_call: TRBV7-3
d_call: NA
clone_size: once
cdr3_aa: CASSPRGGHLNEQFF
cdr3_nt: TGTGCCAGCAGCCCCCGGGGTGGGCATCTCAATGAGCAGTTCTTC

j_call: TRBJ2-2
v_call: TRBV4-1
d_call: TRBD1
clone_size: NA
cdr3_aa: CASSQGSGQGPGELFF
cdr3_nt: TGCGCCAGCAGCCAAGGATCGGGACAGGGGCCCGGGGAGCTGTTTTTT

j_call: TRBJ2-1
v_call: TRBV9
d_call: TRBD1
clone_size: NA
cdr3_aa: CASSVKRDRVSDEQFF
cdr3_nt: TGTGCCAGCAGCGTAAAAAGGGACAGGGTGTCCGATGAGCAGTTCTTC

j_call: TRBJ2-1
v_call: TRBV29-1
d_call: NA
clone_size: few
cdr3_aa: CSVISGQYNEQFF
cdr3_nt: TGCAGCGTTATCAGCGGGCAATACAATGAGCAGTTCTTC

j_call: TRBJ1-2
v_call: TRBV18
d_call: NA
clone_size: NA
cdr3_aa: CASSPAGNGYTF
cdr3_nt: TGTGCCAGCTCACCGGCGGGGAACGGCTACACCTTC

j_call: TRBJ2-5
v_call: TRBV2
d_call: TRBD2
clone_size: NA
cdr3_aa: CASSGLAGGGETQYF
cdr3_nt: TGTGCCAGCAGTGGACTAGCGGGAGGGGGGGAGACCCAGTACTTC

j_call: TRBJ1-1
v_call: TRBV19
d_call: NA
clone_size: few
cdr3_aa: CASSIGPGNTEAFF
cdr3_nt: TGTGCCAGTAGTATAGGCCCGGGGAACACTGAAGCTTTCTTT

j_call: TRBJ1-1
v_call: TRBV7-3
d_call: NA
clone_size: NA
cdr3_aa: CASSPSGARNTEAFF
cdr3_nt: TGTGCCAGCAGCCCGAGTGGGGCTAGGAACACTGAAGCTTTCTTT

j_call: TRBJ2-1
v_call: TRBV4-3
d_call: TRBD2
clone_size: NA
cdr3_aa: CASSQDWWASGGADEQFF
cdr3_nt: TGCGCCAGCAGCCAAGATTGGTGGGCTAGCGGGGGGGCGGATGAGCAGTTCTTC

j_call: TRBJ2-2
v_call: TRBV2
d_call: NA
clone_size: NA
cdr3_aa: CASTAGELFF
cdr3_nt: TGTGCCAGCACAGCCGGGGAGCTGTTTTTT

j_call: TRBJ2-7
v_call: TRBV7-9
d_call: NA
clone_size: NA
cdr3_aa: CASSSVGASSYEQYF
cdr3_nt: TGTGCCAGCAGCTCCGTTGGGGCTAGCTCCTACGAGCAGTACTTC

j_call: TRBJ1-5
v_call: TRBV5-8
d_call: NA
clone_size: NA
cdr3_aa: CASSLGYRDSNQPQHF
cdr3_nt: TGTGCCAGCAGCTTGGGGTATCGGGACTCCAATCAGCCCCAGCATTTT

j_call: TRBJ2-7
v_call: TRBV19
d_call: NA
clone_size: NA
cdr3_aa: CASSTQGGAHEQYF
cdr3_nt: TGTGCCAGTAGTACCCAGGGTGGGGCTCACGAGCAGTACTTC

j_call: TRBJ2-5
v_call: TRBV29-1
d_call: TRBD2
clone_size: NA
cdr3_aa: CSVGGGGKEETQYF
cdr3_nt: TGCAGCGTTGGTGGGGGGGGGAAGGAAGAGACCCAGTACTTC

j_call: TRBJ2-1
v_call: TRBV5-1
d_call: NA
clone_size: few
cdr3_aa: CASSSSGGIPDEQFF
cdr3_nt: TGCGCCAGCAGCTCGTCTGGCGGGATCCCCGATGAGCAGTTCTTC